This T cell receptor beta chain comes out of a study of T cell responses to AZD1222 COVID-19 vaccine. Overall study: It was second doses at about 4 or about 12 weeks that were pooled. Findings of the study overall: Donors in the cohort were predominantly white British and more often female, and clonal diversity was possibly underestimated.

This clone was observed many times. What it recognizes is unknown. CDR1 SGHTA and CDR2 FQGNSA come from the germline V gene. With 1 base removed from V and 9 bases from J, the gap between germline ends came to 10 bases. CDR3 length: 13 amino acids. Produced via immunoSEQ multiplex PCR; TCRdb's table is partial and in-frame only. The sample holds some 100,000 clones, 85% to 90% seen once. This sequence joins TRBV7-2 and TRBJ2-1; unclear D gene. This material consisted of peripheral blood, taken on day 0 of AZD1222 vaccination. The source of this sequence is an adult in good health. CDR3 sequence: CASSLGSWVEQFF. The CDR3 DNA reads as TGTGCCAGCAGCTTAGGGAGTTGGGTTGAGCAGTTCTTC.